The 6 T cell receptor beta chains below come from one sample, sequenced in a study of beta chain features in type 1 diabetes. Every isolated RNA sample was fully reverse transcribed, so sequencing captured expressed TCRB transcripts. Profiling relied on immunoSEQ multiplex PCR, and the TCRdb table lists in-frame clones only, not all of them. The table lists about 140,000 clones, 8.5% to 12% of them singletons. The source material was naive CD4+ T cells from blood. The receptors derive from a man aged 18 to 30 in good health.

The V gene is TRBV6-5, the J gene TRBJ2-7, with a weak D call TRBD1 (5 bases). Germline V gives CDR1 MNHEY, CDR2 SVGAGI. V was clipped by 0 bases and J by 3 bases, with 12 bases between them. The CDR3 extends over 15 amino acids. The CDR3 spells CASSYSVLTGYEQYF. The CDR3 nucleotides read TGTGCCAGCAGTTACTCTGTGTTAACAGGCTACGAGCAGTACTTC.

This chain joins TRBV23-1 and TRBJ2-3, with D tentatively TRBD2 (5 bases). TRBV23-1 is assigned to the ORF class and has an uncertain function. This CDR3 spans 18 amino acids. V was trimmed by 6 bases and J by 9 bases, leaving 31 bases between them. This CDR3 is CASSPKGGERQRRYTQYF. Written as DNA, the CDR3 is TGCGCCAGCAGCCCAAAAGGAGGCGAACGTCAACGGAGGTACACGCAGTATTTT.

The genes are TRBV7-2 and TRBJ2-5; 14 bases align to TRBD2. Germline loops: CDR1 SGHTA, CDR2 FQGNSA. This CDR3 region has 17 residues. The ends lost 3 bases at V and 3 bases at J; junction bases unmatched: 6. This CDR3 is CASSFPGLAGAKETQYF. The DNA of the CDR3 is TGTGCCAGCAGCTTCCCGGGACTAGCGGGGGCAAAAGAGACCCAGTACTTC.

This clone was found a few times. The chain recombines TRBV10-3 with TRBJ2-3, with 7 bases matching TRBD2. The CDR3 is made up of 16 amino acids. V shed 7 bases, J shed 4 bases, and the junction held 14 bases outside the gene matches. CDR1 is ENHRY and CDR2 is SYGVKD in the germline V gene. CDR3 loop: CAINEGSGVSADTQYF. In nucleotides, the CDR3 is TGTGCCATCAACGAGGGGAGCGGGGTATCCGCAGATACGCAGTATTTT.

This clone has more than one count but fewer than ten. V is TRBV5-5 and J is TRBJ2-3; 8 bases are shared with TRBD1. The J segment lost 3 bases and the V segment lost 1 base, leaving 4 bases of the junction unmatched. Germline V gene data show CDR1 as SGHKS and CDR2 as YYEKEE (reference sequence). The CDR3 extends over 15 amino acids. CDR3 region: CASSLQGAQTDTQYF. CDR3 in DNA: TGTGCCAGCAGCTTGCAGGGGGCGCAAACAGATACGCAGTATTTT.

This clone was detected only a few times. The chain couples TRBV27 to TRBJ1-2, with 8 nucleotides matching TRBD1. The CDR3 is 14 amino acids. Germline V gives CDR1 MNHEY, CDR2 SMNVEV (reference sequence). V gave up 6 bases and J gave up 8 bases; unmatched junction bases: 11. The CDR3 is CASRIDRGAWGYTF. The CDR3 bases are TGTGCCAGCAGGATAGACAGGGGCGCTTGGGGCTACACCTTC.